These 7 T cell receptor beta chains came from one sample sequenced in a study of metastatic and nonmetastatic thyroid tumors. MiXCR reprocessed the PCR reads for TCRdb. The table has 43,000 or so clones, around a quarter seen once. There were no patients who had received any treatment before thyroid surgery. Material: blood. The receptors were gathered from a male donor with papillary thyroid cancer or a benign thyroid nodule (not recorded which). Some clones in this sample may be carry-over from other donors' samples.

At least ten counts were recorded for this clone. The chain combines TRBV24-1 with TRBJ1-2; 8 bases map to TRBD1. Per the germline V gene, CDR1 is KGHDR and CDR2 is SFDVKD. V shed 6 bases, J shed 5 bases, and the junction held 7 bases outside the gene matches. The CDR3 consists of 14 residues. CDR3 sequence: CATSPQGVMYGYTF. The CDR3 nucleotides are TGTGCCACCAGTCCACAGGGGGTGATGTATGGCTACACCTTC.

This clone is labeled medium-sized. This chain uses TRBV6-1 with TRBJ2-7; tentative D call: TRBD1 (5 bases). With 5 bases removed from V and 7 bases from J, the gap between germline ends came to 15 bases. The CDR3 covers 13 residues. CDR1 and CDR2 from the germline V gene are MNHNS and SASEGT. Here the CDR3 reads CASSTPPRDEQYF. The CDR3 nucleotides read TGTGCCAGCAGTACCCCCCCCAGGGATGAGCAGTACTTC.

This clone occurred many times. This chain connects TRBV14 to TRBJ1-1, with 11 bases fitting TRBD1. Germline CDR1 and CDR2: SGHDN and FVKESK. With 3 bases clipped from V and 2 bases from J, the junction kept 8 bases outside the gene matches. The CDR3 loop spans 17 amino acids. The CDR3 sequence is CASSHRDRGNLNTEAFF. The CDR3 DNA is TGTGCCAGCAGCCATAGGGACAGGGGGAACCTCAACACTGAAGCTTTCTTT.

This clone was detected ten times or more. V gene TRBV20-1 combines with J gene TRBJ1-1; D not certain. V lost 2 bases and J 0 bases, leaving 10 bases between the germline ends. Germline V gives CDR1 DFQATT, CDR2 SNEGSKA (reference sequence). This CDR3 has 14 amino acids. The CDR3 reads CSARPGRMNTEAFF. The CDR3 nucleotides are TGCAGTGCTAGACCGGGCCGGATGAACACTGAAGCTTTCTTT.

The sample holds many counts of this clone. The CDR3 region has the DNA TGTGCCAGCAGTTGGTCAGGGCAAGAGACCCAGTACTTC. Protein sequence: CASSWSGQETQYF. The gene calls are TRBV12-3 or TRBV12-4 and TRBJ2-5; possibly TRBD1 for D (5 bases). The CDR3 is made up of 13 amino acids. The ends were cut back, 4 bases at V and 2 bases at J, with 8 bases in the middle.

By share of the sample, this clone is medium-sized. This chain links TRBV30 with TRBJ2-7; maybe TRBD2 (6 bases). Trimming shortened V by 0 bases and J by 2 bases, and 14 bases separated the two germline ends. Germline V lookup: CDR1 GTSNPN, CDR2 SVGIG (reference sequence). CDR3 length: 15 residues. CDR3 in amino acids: CAWSVHGSGAYEQYF. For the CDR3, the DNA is TGTGCCTGGAGTGTACATGGTAGCGGTGCCTACGAGCAGTACTTC.

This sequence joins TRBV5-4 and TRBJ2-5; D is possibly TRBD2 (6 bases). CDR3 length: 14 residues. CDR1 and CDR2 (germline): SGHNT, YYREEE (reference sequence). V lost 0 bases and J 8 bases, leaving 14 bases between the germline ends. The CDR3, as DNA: TGTGCCAGCAGCTTGGGGACGGTGCGGGATACCCAGTACTTC. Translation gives CASSLGTVRDTQYF.